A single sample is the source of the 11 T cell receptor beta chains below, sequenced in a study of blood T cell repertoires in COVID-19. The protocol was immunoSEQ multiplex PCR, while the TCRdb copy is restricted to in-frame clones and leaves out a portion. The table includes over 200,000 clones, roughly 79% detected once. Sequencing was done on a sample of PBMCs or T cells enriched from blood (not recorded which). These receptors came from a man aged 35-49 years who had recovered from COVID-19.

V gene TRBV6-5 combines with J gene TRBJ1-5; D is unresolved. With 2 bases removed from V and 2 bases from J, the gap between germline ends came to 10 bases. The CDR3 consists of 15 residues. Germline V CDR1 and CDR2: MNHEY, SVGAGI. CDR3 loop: CASSYEAFGNQPQHF. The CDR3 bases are TGTGCCAGCAGTTACGAGGCCTTTGGCAATCAGCCCCAGCATTTT.

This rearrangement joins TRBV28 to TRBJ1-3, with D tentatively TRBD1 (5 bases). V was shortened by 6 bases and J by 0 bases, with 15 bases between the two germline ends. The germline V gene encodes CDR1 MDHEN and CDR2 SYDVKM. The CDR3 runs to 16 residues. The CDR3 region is CASRPGTLFSGNTIYF. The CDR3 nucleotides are TGTGCCAGCAGGCCAGGGACTCTCTTCTCTGGAAACACCATATATTTT.

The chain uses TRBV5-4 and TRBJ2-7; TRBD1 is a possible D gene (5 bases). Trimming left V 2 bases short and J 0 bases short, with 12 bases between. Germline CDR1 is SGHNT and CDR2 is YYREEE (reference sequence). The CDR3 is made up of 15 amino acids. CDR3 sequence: CASSFRTPSSYEQYF. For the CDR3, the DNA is TGTGCCAGCAGCTTTAGGACACCTAGCTCCTACGAGCAGTACTTC.

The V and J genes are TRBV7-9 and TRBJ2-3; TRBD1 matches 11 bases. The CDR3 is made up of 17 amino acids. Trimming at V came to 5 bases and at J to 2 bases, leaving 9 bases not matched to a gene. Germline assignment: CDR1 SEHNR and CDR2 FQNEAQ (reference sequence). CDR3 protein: CASSRGRGQGVTDTQYF. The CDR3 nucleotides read TGTGCCAGCAGCCGGGGGCGGGGACAGGGGGTCACAGATACGCAGTATTTT.

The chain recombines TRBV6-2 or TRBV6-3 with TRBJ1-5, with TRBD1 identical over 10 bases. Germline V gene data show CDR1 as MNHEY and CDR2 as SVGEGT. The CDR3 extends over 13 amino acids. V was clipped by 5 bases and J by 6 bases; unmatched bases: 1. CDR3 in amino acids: CASSGDRGQPQHF. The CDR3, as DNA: TGTGCCAGCAGTGGGGACAGGGGTCAGCCCCAGCATTTT.

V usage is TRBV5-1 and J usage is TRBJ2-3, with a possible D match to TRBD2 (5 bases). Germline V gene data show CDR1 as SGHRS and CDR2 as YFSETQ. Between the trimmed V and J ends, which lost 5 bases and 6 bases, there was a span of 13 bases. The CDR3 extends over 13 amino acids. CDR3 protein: CASSQTVADTQYF. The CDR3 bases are TGCGCCAGCAGTCAAACCGTAGCGGATACGCAGTATTTT. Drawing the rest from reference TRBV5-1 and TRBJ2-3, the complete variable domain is KAGVTQTPRYLIKTRGQQVTLSCSPISGHRSVSWYQQTPGQGLQFLFEYFSETQRNKGNFPGRFSGRQFSNSRSEMNVSTLELGDSALYLCASSQTVADTQYFGPGTRLTVL.

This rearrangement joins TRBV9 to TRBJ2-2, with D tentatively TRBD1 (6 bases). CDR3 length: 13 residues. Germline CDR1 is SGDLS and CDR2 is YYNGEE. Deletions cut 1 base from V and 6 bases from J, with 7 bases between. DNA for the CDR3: TGTGCCAGCAGCGTATCAGGGGCCGGGGAGCTGTTTTTT. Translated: CASSVSGAGELFF.

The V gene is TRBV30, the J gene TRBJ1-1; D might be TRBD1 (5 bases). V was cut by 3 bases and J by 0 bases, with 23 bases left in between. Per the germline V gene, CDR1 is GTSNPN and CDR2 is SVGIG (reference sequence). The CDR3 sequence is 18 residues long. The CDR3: CAWSPIRGRALMNTEAFF. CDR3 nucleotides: TGTGCCTGGAGCCCAATTAGGGGCAGGGCCCTCATGAACACTGAAGCTTTCTTT.

The CDR3 loop is CATTTGETERSNQPQHF. CDR3 bases: TGTGCCACAACGACAGGGGAAACAGAACGGAGCAATCAGCCCCAGCATTTT. The rearrangement uses TRBV24-1 and TRBJ1-5; 8 positions match TRBD1. The CDR3 runs to 17 residues. V lost 10 bases to trimming and J lost 1 base; unmatched junction nucleotides: 14. Per the germline V gene, CDR1 is KGHDR and CDR2 is SFDVKD.

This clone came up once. In DNA, the CDR3 is TGCGCCACCACATCGTCAGGAGGATATGGGATTGCCCAGTACTTC. Its translation is CATTSSGGYGIAQYF. The chain links TRBV10-1 to TRBJ2-5; D perhaps matches TRBD2 (5 bases). V was cut by 10 bases and J by 9 bases, with 27 bases left in between. Germline CDR1 reads WNHNN; CDR2 reads SYGVQD (reference sequence). This CDR3 is 15 amino acids long.

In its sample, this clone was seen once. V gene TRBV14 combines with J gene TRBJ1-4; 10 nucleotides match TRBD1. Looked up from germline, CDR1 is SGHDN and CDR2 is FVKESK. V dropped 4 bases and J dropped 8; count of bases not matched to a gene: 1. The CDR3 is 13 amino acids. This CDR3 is CASSRGQGEKLFF. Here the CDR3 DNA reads TGTGCCAGCAGCCGGGGACAGGGGGAAAAACTGTTTTTT.